The text below deals with one T cell receptor (beta chain). Which antigen it targets is not known. Per-base quality was not reported, and no clone a single base away is much larger than it. What this sample's time point label stands for: blood 2 weeks post-SBRT. Interpreted using the paper, the treatment or condition label stands for: 15 Gy SBRT to primary tumor, nephrectomy 4 weeks later. Serial peripheral blood from radiation-treated patients was sampled at baseline, 2 weeks and 4 weeks after SBRT to track tumor-enriched clonotypes. All patients had renal cell carcinoma with clear cell pathology. Genomic DNA for TCR sequencing was prepared using the QIAamp DNA Blood Mini Kit (Qiagen). The analyses included only samples that passed all quality control checks. Counted from cysteine to phenylalanine, this CDR3 has 12 amino acids. The CDR3 DNA has 36 bases and is translated from base 1. V sheds 7 bases and J sheds 0 bases, leaving 4 bases between their ends. Reading the germline V gene gives CDR1 MDHEN and CDR2 SYDVKM.

TCR beta libraries were generated from genomic DNA with the immunoSEQ kit, following the manufacturer's recommendations. For library preparation, a first multiplex PCR was performed with proprietary primers, followed by a second PCR in which unique barcodes were added, and bead cleanups were performed after each round. A positive control reaction and a negative control reaction, both provided in the kit, were run with every batch of samples. The final libraries were assessed on an Agilent 4200 TapeStation D1000 ScreenTape, pooled by volume, and quantified by qPCR. Sequencing ran on an Illumina NextSeq500 with a MidOutput 150-cycle cartridge, using 156 Read1 and 15 Index1 cycles with kit custom primers. The pooled library was loaded at around 1 pM with a roughly 20% PhiX control spike-in. From the authors' description of their analysis: The vendor-processed data were analyzed in R, and a clonotype was defined as all T cells that share the same CDR3 nucleotide sequence. For clone abundance analyses, frequencies were normalized to the 10,000 most abundant clones per sample. Before analysis, public T cell clones were removed, and these numbered fewer than five per sample on average. An abundance difference of at least 32-fold between compartments was the criterion for calling clonotypes tumor-enriched or baseline blood-enriched. A beta-binomial differential abundance model was applied to find clonotypes that expanded or contracted between blood time points. The Baroni-Urbani and Buser coefficient was used to measure tumor-blood repertoire similarity, and groups were compared with two-tailed Wilcoxon tests in R. Sourced from immuneACCESS, this table was stored by TCRdb with only in-frame sequences that have V and J called. A share of the clones is absent; for the studies checked, an unresolved V gene accounts for under half, and the remainder has no known explanation. The V and J calls and clone size are taken from that table; D and trimming were inferred from the DNA. For this sample the table gives about 130,000 clones, of which 81% were detected only once. The top ten constitute roughly 6% of the sample.

This entry is derived from a study of radiation and T cells in renal cell carcinoma (dated by TCRdb to 2019 to 2021). Concerning the study at large: Samples were obtained from a clinical trial, in which 15 Gy stereotactic body radiation therapy was delivered to primary renal cell carcinomas and nephrectomy was performed 4 weeks later. Across all 50 or so samples, under 5,000,000 unique CDR3 nucleotide sequences, encoding 2,658,974 unique CDR3 amino acid sequences, were identified. A total of 53 samples underwent TCR beta sequencing, made up of some 26 tumors and around 27 peripheral blood samples. What the work shows at the level of the full study, not this receptor alone: Because no pretreatment tumor biopsies were available, whether clonotypes were present in the tumor at baseline could not be determined. Dynamics of the blood repertoire were not tracked past 4 weeks after treatment. Because the trial had a single-armed design, the trial could not examine how radiation dose or scheduling affected the TCR repertoire. In blood, the top tumor clonotypes increased between baseline and 2 weeks post-radiation and then shrank by 4 weeks, which suggests that tumor-resident clones expanded only transiently.

This clonotype was obtained from a man aged 45-60 years with renal cell carcinoma. The chain was built from TRBV28 and TRBJ1-3; the D gene is not confidently resolved. Sequences were derived from blood, sampled from a patient whose treatment included radiotherapy and nephrectomy. The CDR3 here reads CASTSSGNTIYF. The DNA reads TGTGCCAGCACCTCCTCTGGAAACACCATATATTTT. With the portions outside the CDR3 filled from the reference TRBV28 and TRBJ1-3 genes, the complete variable region becomes DVKVTQSSRYLVKRTGEKVFLECVQDMDHENMFWYRQDPGLGLRLIYFSYDVKMKEKGDIPEGYSVSREKKERFSLILESASTNQTSMYLCASTSSGNTIYFGEGSWLTVV.